This T cell receptor (beta chain) was identified in a study of T cell repertoires in cytomegalovirus infection (dated by TCRdb to between 2019 and 2020). Regarding the research as a whole: Recently identified HLA-C-restricted CMV epitopes, whose presentation resists viral immunomodulation, were targeted by peptide stimulations together with well-studied HLA-B-restricted epitopes. Donor HLA type was relevant to the analysis, as public TCR beta signatures indicated carriage of CMV infection together with the matching HLA type.

The instrument given in TCRdb is Illumina HiSeq 1500. TCRdb ran its own pipeline on the public reads, namely fastp trimming at Q25 and MiXCR clone calling, and kept in-frame beta chains. Each CDR3 protein appears once, grouped with its most common genes and DNA. This sample comprises over 100,000 distinct CDR3 sequences, about 30% of them detected only once. The top ten clonotypes cover roughly 81% of the sample. Taken from the germline V gene, the CDR1 and CDR2 loops are SGHAT and FQNNGV. Cut back by 2 bases and 1 base, the V and J ends lie 8 bases apart. The CDR3, cysteine through phenylalanine, is 14 amino acids long. Kept here is only the CDR3 DNA, which spans 42 bases and is read in frame from base 1. A note on this clonotype: Its antigen remains undetermined. The record has no base qualities; no much larger clone is one base away.

According to the study, the label for this sample's treatment or condition signals: in vitro stimulation with specific CMV peptide epitopes to enrich CMV-specific T cells. Paper-wide results and their limitations: The ex vivo response was dominated by HLA-C-restricted CMV-specific TCR beta clonotypes, and the single most frequent clonotype in two of eight donors was supplied by these HLA-C-restricted clonotypes. In both this cohort and an independent 352-donor cohort, the cumulative frequency of public TCR beta family members distinguished carriers of CMV infection plus the relevant HLA type.

This TCR was recovered from a human donor in good health (CMV status not recorded). Some clones in this sample may be carry-over from other donors' samples. The sample here was CD8+ T cells from cultured PBMCs, taken from culture after CMV antigen stimulation. The V and J genes are TRBV11-2 and TRBJ1-1, with TRBD1 perhaps the D gene, on 6 matching bases. This receptor has the CDR3 CASSLPTGNTEAFF. The nucleotide sequence reads TGTGCCAGCAGCTTACCGACAGGGAACACTGAAGCTTTCTTT.